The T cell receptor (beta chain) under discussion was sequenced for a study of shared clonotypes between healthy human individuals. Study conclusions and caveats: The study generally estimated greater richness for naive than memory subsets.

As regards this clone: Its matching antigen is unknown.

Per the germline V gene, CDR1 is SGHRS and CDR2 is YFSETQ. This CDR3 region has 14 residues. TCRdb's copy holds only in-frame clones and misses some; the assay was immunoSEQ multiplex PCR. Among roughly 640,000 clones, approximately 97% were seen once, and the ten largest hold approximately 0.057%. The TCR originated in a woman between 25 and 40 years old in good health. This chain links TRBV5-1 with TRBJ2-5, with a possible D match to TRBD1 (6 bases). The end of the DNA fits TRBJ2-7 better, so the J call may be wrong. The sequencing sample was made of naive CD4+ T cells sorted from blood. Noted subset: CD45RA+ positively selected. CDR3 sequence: CASSTSTGFYEQYF. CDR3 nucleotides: TGCGCCAGCAGCACCTCTACAGGGTTCTACGAGCAGTACTTC.